This is a list of T cell receptor beta chains from one sample in a study of PD-1 blockade in classical Hodgkin lymphoma. Profiling relied on immunoSEQ multiplex PCR, and the TCRdb table lists in-frame clones only, not all of them. The profile shows about 21,000 clones, 85% to 90% of them singletons. Specimen: peripheral blood mononuclear cells (PBMCs), collected before the fourth cycle of nivolumab. These receptors all stem from a human donor with classical Hodgkin lymphoma. Both conserved end residues are part of each CDR3. A D gene is named only where the DNA matches it firmly. Clone size is shown for a subset of rows, as once, few, many or a class of expanded clone.

cdr3_aa cdr3_nt d_call j_call clone_size v_call
CASSAGTRNEKLFF TGTGCCAGCTCGGCCGGGACACGAAATGAAAAACTGTTTTTT - TRBJ1-4 - TRBV18
CASSLGQGTEQFF TGTGCCAGCAGCTTGGGACAGGGGACTGAGCAGTTCTTC TRBD1 TRBJ2-1 - TRBV11-2
CASSSPGQIFAGELFF TGTGCCAGTAGTAGCCCCGGACAGATTTTCGCCGGGGAGCTGTTTTTT - TRBJ2-2 - TRBV19
CSVGQFNQPQHF TGCAGCGTGGGACAGTTCAATCAGCCCCAGCATTTT TRBD1 TRBJ1-5 - TRBV29-1
CSAAAGAYEQYF TGCAGCGCCGCCGCTGGCGCCTACGAGCAGTACTTC - TRBJ2-7 - TRBV29-1
CASSYSLGSRNTIYF TGTGCCAGCAGTTACTCGTTGGGGTCCAGAAACACCATATATTTT - TRBJ1-3 - TRBV6-5
CSGRTGEETQYF TGCAGCGGCAGGACAGGAGAAGAGACCCAGTACTTC TRBD1 TRBJ2-5 - TRBV29-1
CASSLIFGQDNTGELFF TGCGCCAGCAGCTTAATTTTCGGTCAGGACAACACCGGGGAGCTGTTTTTT - TRBJ2-2 - TRBV5-1
CASSEHGSGPNGYTF TGTGCCAGCAGTGAACACGGTTCAGGGCCGAATGGCTACACCTTC - TRBJ1-2 - TRBV6-1
CASTVGGTYNEQFF TGCGCCAGCACTGTTGGGGGGACCTACAATGAGCAGTTCTTC - TRBJ2-1 - TRBV5-1
CASSLAGGLSYEQYF TGTGCCAGCAGCTTGGCCGGGGGGCTCTCCTACGAGCAGTACTTC - TRBJ2-7 - TRBV5-4
CASSPEQNLYGYTF TGTGCCAGCTCACCGGAACAGAACCTCTATGGCTACACCTTC - TRBJ1-2 - TRBV18
CAIRPGQGATNEKLFF TGTGCCATCAGGCCCGGACAGGGGGCAACTAATGAAAAACTGTTTTTT TRBD1 TRBJ1-4 few TRBV10-3
CASSLLEGGRDSGANVLTF TGTGCCAGCAGTTTATTGGAGGGCGGAAGGGACTCTGGGGCCAACGTCCTGACTTTC - TRBJ2-6 - TRBV28
CSVRRTVYQETQYF TGCAGCGTAAGAAGGACAGTGTACCAAGAGACCCAGTACTTC - TRBJ2-5 - TRBV29-1
CATLGTVDEKLFF TGCGCCACCCTGGGCACGGTAGATGAAAAACTGTTTTTT - TRBJ1-4 once TRBV5-1
CASSVRLAGANVLTF TGTGCCAGCAGCGTCCGTTTGGCGGGGGCCAACGTCCTGACTTTC - TRBJ2-6 - TRBV9
CASRDRANTGELFF TGTGCCAGTAGGGACAGGGCGAACACCGGGGAGCTGTTTTTT TRBD1 TRBJ2-2 medium-sized TRBV19
CASCSAGDGSIQYF TGTGCCAGCTGTTCCGCGGGGGACGGTAGCATTCAGTACTTC TRBD2 TRBJ2-4 - TRBV2
CASSLMWGGSGYGYTF TGTGCCAGCAGCTTAATGTGGGGGGGCTCGGGCTATGGCTACACCTTC - TRBJ1-2 - TRBV7-2
CASSLGSTVYYGYTF TGTGCCAGCAGCCTAGGGTCGACAGTCTACTATGGCTACACCTTC - TRBJ1-2 - TRBV14
CASSGTPSGGYTF TGTGCCAGCAGCGGAACTCCCTCGGGGGGCTACACCTTC - TRBJ1-2 - TRBV13
CASSLQGMNTEAFF TGTGCCAGCAGCCTACAGGGGATGAACACTGAAGCTTTCTTT TRBD1 TRBJ1-1 - TRBV2
CSVEDGVMAFF TGCAGCGTTGAAGATGGCGTTATGGCTTTCTTT - TRBJ1-1 once TRBV29-1
CASSPLARGETQYF TGTGCCAGCAGCCCACTCGCCAGGGGGGAGACCCAGTACTTC TRBD1 TRBJ2-5 - TRBV7-9
CAWSVLWEQFF TGTGCCTGGAGTGTACTGTGGGAGCAGTTCTTC - TRBJ2-1 - TRBV30
CASSTGTGTSYEQYF TGTGCCAGCTCCACCGGGACAGGGACATCCTACGAGCAGTACTTC TRBD1 TRBJ2-7 - TRBV18
CASSPRDRLYEQYF TGTGCCAGCAGCCCTCGGGACAGACTCTACGAGCAGTACTTC TRBD1 TRBJ2-7 - TRBV9
CASSKRPRGDQPQHF TGTGCCAGCAGTAAGAGGCCCAGGGGGGACCAGCCCCAGCATTTT TRBD1 TRBJ1-5 - TRBV7-9
CASSQGVWWGPSSYEQYF TGTGCCAGCAGCCAAGGGGTATGGTGGGGGCCGAGCTCCTACGAGCAGTACTTC - TRBJ2-7 - TRBV14
CASSLTISGQYGYTF TGTGCCAGCAGCTTAACCATCTCGGGGCAATATGGCTACACCTTC - TRBJ1-2 - TRBV7-2
CASKAEIIAGKADTQYF TGCGCCAGCAAAGCGGAAATCATAGCGGGAAAAGCAGATACGCAGTATTTT TRBD2 TRBJ2-3 - TRBV5-1